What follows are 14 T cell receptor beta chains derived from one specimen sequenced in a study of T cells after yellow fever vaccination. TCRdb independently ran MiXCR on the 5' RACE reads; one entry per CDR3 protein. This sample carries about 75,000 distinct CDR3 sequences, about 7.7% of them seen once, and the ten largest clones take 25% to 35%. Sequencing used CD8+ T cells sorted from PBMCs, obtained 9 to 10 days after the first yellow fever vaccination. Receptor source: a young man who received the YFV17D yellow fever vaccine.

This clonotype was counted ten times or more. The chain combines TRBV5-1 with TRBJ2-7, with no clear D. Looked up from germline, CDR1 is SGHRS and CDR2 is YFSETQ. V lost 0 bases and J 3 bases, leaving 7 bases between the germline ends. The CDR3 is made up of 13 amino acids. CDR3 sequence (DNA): TGCGCCAGCAGCTTGGTCGGTAACTACGAGCAGTACTTC. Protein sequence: CASSLVGNYEQYF.

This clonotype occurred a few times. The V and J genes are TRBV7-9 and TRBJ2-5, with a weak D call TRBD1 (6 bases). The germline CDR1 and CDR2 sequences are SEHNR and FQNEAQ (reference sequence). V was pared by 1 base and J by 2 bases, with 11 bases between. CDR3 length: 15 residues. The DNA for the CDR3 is TGTGCCAGCAGCTTAGGGGTCCAGGGGCAAGAGACCCAGTACTTC. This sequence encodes CASSLGVQGQETQYF.

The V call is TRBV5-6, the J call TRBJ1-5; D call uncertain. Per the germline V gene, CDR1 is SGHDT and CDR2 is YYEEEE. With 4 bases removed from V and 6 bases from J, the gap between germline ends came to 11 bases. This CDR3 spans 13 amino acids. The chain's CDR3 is CASSAHRTQPQHF. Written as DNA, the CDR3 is TGTGCCAGCAGCGCCCACCGAACTCAGCCCCAGCATTTT.

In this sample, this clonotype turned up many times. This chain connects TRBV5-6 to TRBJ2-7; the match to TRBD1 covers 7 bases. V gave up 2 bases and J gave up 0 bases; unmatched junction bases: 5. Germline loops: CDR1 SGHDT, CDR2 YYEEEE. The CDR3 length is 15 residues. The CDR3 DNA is TGTGCCAGCAGCTTCGGGACAGCCAGCTCCTACGAGCAGTACGTC. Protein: CASSFGTASSYEQYV.

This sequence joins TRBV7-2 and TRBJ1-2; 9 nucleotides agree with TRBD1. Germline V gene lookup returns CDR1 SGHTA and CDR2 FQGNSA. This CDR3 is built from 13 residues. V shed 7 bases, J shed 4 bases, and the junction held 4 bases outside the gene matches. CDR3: CASIQTGGYGYTF. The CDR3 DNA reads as TGTGCCAGCATCCAGACAGGGGGCTATGGCTACACCTTC.

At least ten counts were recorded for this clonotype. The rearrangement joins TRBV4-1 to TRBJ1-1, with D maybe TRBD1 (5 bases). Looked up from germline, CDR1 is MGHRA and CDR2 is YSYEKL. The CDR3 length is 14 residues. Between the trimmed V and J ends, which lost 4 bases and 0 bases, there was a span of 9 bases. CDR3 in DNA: TGCGCCAGCAGCCGTAGGGGCTTGAACACTGAAGCTTTCTTT. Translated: CASSRRGLNTEAFF.

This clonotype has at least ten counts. For the CDR3, the DNA is TGCGCCAGCAGAAAGGGAGATGGGGTCTATGGCTACACCTTC. Amino acid sequence: CASRKGDGVYGYTF. The rearrangement links TRBV10-2 to TRBJ1-2; no definite D call. This CDR3 has 14 amino acids. The germline V and J ends were trimmed by 6 bases and 4 bases, with 15 bases remaining between them. The germline V gene has CDR1 WSHSY and CDR2 SAAADI.

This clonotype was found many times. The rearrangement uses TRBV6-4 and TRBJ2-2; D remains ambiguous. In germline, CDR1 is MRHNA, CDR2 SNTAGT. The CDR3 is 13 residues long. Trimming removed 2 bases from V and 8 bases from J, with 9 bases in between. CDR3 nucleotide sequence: TGTGCCAGCAGTGACCGTCCACTGGGGGAGCTGTTTTTT. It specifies CASSDRPLGELFF.

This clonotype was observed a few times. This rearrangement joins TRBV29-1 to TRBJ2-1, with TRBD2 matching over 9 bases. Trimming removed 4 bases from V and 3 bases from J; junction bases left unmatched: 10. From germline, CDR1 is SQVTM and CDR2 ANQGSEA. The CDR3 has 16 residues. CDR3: CSVGLAGRHLYNEQFF. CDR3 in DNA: TGCAGCGTTGGCCTAGCGGGGCGACACCTCTACAATGAGCAGTTCTTC.

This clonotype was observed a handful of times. CDR3 protein: CASSVTGGVDGYTF. In DNA, the CDR3 is TGTGCCAGCAGCGTAACGGGAGGGGTGGATGGCTACACCTTC. The chain employs TRBV9 and TRBJ1-2; the D gene is possibly TRBD1 (5 bases). Trimming removed 1 base from V and 6 bases from J, with 13 bases in between. Germline loops: CDR1 SGDLS, CDR2 YYNGEE. The CDR3 has 14 residues.

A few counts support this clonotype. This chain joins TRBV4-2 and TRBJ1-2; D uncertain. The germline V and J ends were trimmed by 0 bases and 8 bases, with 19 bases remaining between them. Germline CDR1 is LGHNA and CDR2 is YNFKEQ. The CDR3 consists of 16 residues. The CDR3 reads CASSQEQTLRDDGYTF. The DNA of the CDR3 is TGTGCCAGCAGCCAAGAACAGACCCTGAGGGATGACGGCTACACCTTC.

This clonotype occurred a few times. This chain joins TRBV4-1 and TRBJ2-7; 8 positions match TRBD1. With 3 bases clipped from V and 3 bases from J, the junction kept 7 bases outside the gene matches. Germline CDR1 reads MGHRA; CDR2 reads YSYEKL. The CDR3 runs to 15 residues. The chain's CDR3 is CASSHPGTGHYEQYF. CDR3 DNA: TGCGCCAGCAGCCACCCCGGGACAGGTCACTACGAGCAGTACTTC.

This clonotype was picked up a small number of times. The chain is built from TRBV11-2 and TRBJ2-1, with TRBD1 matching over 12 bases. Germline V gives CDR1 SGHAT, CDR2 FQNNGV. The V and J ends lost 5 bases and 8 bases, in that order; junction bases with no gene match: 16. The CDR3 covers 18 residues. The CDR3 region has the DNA TGTGCCAGCAGCACCAGTGATCCGGGACAGGGGGCGCTTGATGAGCAGTTCTTC. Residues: CASSTSDPGQGALDEQFF.

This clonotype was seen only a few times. CDR3 sequence reads: CASSFVQGRSGANVLTF. CDR3 coding DNA: TGTGCCAGCAGCTTTGTACAGGGTCGCTCTGGGGCCAACGTCCTGACTTTC. V is TRBV7-9 and J is TRBJ2-6; possibly TRBD1 for D (6 bases). V was trimmed by 3 bases and J by 0 bases, leaving 12 bases between them. The length of the CDR3 is 17 residues. Germline CDR1 SEHNR, CDR2 FQNEAQ (reference sequence).